This T cell receptor beta chain emerged from a study of T cell repertoires in ileal Crohn's disease. Study details: Surgery for a complication: stricturing in roughly 60%, penetrating in about 40%. Findings and limits, study-wide: Clonal expansions were more frequent in active smokers than non-smokers at surgery. Endoscopic recurrence occurred in every patient whose clonality exceeded 26.8%.

Generated by immunoSEQ multiplex PCR, the TCRdb table keeps only in-frame clones and is missing some. Among some 17,000 clones listed, about 75% were seen once. The time point: inflamed ileum from the surgical specimen. In germline, CDR1 is KGHSH, CDR2 LQKENI. The CDR3 contains 14 residues. V lost 2 bases and J lost 5, with 12 bases in between. This clone is a singleton in its sample. The antigen remains unidentified. The sequenced sample was ileal tissue. The V gene is TRBV18, the J gene TRBJ1-1; no clear D. This sequence was found in an adult with Crohn's disease. CDR3 bases: TGTGCCAGCTCACCAGGGCAGAGCAGAACTGAAGCTTTCTTT. As protein: CASSPGQSRTEAFF.